The rows below give T cell receptor beta chains drawn from one sample of a study of shared T cell receptors in the human thymus. Clones were sequenced by immunoSEQ multiplex PCR, and TCRdb holds only the in-frame ones, with some missing. The repertoire holds 640,000 or so clones, with 70% to 90% as singletons. The same data also went into a second study, on human thymus T cells.

Sequencing used thymocytes. The source is a boy less than two years old with a congenital heart defect. The CDR3 runs from the conserved cysteine through the conserved F or W. D genes are given only for firm matches. Size tells how often a clone was seen (once, few, many) or the class of an expanded clone, and some rows leave it out.

V gene: TRBV4-1; D gene: .; J gene: TRBJ1-1; clone size: .; CDR3 protein: CASSQDRRGNTEAFF; CDR3 DNA: TGCGCCAGCAGCCAAGATCGTAGGGGGAACACTGAAGCTTTCTTT
V gene: TRBV2; D gene: .; J gene: TRBJ2-7; clone size: .; CDR3 protein: CASSNRERGEQYF; CDR3 DNA: TGTGCCAGCAGTAACAGGGAAAGGGGCGAGCAGTACTTC
V gene: TRBV28; D gene: .; J gene: TRBJ2-7; clone size: .; CDR3 protein: CASSGHWAYEQYF; CDR3 DNA: TGTGCCAGCAGTGGACATTGGGCCTACGAGCAGTACTTC
V gene: TRBV14; D gene: TRBD1; J gene: TRBJ1-4; clone size: .; CDR3 protein: CASSLGDRLTTNEKLFF; CDR3 DNA: TGTGCCAGCAGCCTTGGGGACAGGTTAACAACTAATGAAAAACTGTTTTTT
V gene: TRBV18; D gene: .; J gene: TRBJ2-3; clone size: .; CDR3 protein: CASSPGGDTQYF; CDR3 DNA: TGTGCCAGCTCACCAGGCGGGGATACGCAGTATTTT
V gene: TRBV5-4; D gene: TRBD1; J gene: TRBJ1-1; clone size: once; CDR3 protein: CASSLEGAQGGTEAFF; CDR3 DNA: TGTGCCAGCAGCTTGGAGGGGGCACAGGGGGGGACTGAAGCTTTCTTT
V gene: TRBV14; D gene: TRBD2; J gene: TRBJ2-5; clone size: once; CDR3 protein: CASSQFDWKRGVKTQYF; CDR3 DNA: TGTGCCAGCAGCCAATTTGATTGGAAGCGGGGGGTGAAGACCCAGTACTTC
V gene: TRBV6-6; D gene: TRBD2; J gene: TRBJ2-5; clone size: .; CDR3 protein: CASSSLAGSPETQYF; CDR3 DNA: TGTGCCAGCAGTTCGTTAGCGGGGAGTCCAGAGACCCAGTACTTC
V gene: TRBV4-3; D gene: TRBD2; J gene: TRBJ2-4; clone size: .; CDR3 protein: CASSPLLSSGYLGAKNIQYF; CDR3 DNA: TGCGCCAGCAGCCCCCTTTTGTCTAGCGGGTACCTTGGAGCCAAAAACATTCAGTACTTC
V gene: TRBV4-3; D gene: TRBD2; J gene: TRBJ2-7; clone size: .; CDR3 protein: CASNQDQREGFYEQYF; CDR3 DNA: TGCGCCAGCAACCAAGATCAGCGGGAGGGATTCTACGAGCAGTACTTC
V gene: TRBV23-1; D gene: TRBD2; J gene: TRBJ2-1; clone size: .; CDR3 protein: CASSQNLAATSYNEQFF; CDR3 DNA: TGCGCCAGCAGTCAAAACCTAGCGGCCACCTCCTACAATGAGCAGTTCTTC
V gene: TRBV4-1; D gene: .; J gene: TRBJ2-5; clone size: once; CDR3 protein: CASSRAPCRETQYF; CDR3 DNA: TGCGCCAGCAGCCGCGCACCTTGCAGGGAGACCCAGTACTTC
V gene: TRBV28; D gene: TRBD2; J gene: TRBJ2-7; clone size: .; CDR3 protein: CASSGRSYEQYF; CDR3 DNA: TGTGCCAGCAGCGGGAGGTCCTACGAGCAGTACTTC
V gene: TRBV14; D gene: TRBD2; J gene: TRBJ2-5; clone size: .; CDR3 protein: CASSFTLAGEAPRRETQYF; CDR3 DNA: TGTGCCAGCAGTTTCACACTAGCGGGAGAGGCACCAAGACGGGAGACCCAGTACTTC
V gene: TRBV9; D gene: TRBD1; J gene: TRBJ1-1; clone size: .; CDR3 protein: CASSPTPTGWAEAFF; CDR3 DNA: TGTGCCAGCAGCCCGACCCCGACAGGGTGGGCTGAAGCTTTCTTT
V gene: TRBV15; D gene: TRBD1; J gene: TRBJ2-7; clone size: once; CDR3 protein: CATSPAGQGVYEQYF; CDR3 DNA: TGTGCCACCTCCCCAGCGGGACAGGGGGTGTACGAGCAGTACTTC
V gene: TRBV6-5; D gene: TRBD2; J gene: TRBJ2-3; clone size: once; CDR3 protein: CASSTSGTSTDTQYF; CDR3 DNA: TGTGCCAGCAGTACTAGCGGGACTAGCACAGATACGCAGTATTTT
V gene: TRBV11-2; D gene: TRBD1; J gene: TRBJ2-4; clone size: .; CDR3 protein: CATRDSLAKNIQYF; CDR3 DNA: TGTGCCACCCGGGACAGTCTAGCCAAAAACATTCAGTACTTC
V gene: TRBV6-4; D gene: TRBD1; J gene: TRBJ2-1; clone size: .; CDR3 protein: CASSDSIRDRPPYNEQFF; CDR3 DNA: TGTGCCAGCAGTGACTCTATAAGGGACAGGCCGCCCTACAATGAGCAGTTCTTC
V gene: TRBV5-6; D gene: TRBD1; J gene: TRBJ1-2; clone size: once; CDR3 protein: CASSGDRGYGYTF; CDR3 DNA: TGTGCCAGCAGCGGGGACAGGGGCTATGGCTACACCTTC
V gene: TRBV5-6; D gene: .; J gene: TRBJ2-1; clone size: .; CDR3 protein: CASSLAGSGVYNEQFF; CDR3 DNA: TGTGCCAGCAGCTTGGCCGGTAGCGGAGTTTACAATGAGCAGTTCTTC
V gene: TRBV27; D gene: .; J gene: TRBJ2-7; clone size: .; CDR3 protein: CASSSYLRDEQYF; CDR3 DNA: TGTGCCAGCAGTTCCTACCTACGGGACGAGCAGTACTTC
V gene: TRBV28; D gene: TRBD1; J gene: TRBJ1-2; clone size: .; CDR3 protein: CASPRTGDYYGYTF; CDR3 DNA: TGTGCCAGCCCGCGGACAGGGGACTACTATGGCTACACCTTC
V gene: TRBV9; D gene: .; J gene: TRBJ2-3; clone size: .; CDR3 protein: CASSAGPSVDTQYF; CDR3 DNA: TGTGCCAGCAGCGCCGGGCCTAGCGTAGATACGCAGTATTTT
V gene: TRBV12-5; D gene: .; J gene: TRBJ2-3; clone size: .; CDR3 protein: CASGFVLASSDTQYF; CDR3 DNA: TGTGCTAGTGGTTTTGTCCTAGCTTCGTCAGATACGCAGTATTTT
V gene: TRBV27; D gene: TRBD2; J gene: TRBJ2-5; clone size: .; CDR3 protein: CASSFGGEQETQYF; CDR3 DNA: TGTGCCAGCAGTTTCGGGGGGGAACAAGAGACCCAGTACTTC
V gene: TRBV6-6; D gene: TRBD1; J gene: TRBJ2-4; clone size: .; CDR3 protein: CASSTGTGGDGVIQYF; CDR3 DNA: TGTGCCAGCTCTACCGGGACAGGGGGCGATGGTGTCATTCAGTACTTC
V gene: TRBV28; D gene: .; J gene: TRBJ2-7; clone size: .; CDR3 protein: CASSPGDARYYEQYF; CDR3 DNA: TGTGCCAGCAGTCCGGGGGACGCCCGTTACTACGAGCAGTACTTC
V gene: TRBV15; D gene: TRBD2; J gene: TRBJ2-3; clone size: .; CDR3 protein: CATSRGGLAGVRSSTDTQYF; CDR3 DNA: TGTGCCACCAGCAGAGGTGGACTAGCGGGAGTAAGGAGCAGCACAGATACGCAGTATTTT
V gene: TRBV6-5; D gene: .; J gene: TRBJ1-2; clone size: .; CDR3 protein: CASSLRPEYGYTF; CDR3 DNA: TGTGCCAGCAGTTTAAGACCGGAGTATGGCTACACCTTC
V gene: TRBV28; D gene: TRBD1; J gene: TRBJ2-1; clone size: .; CDR3 protein: CASRHRDRGGLQFF; CDR3 DNA: TGTGCCAGCAGACACCGGGACAGGGGTGGGTTGCAGTTCTTC
V gene: TRBV28; D gene: TRBD1; J gene: TRBJ1-3; clone size: .; CDR3 protein: CASILGQGPGNTIYF; CDR3 DNA: TGTGCCAGCATCCTAGGACAGGGTCCTGGAAACACCATATATTTT
V gene: TRBV10-3; D gene: .; J gene: TRBJ2-3; clone size: .; CDR3 protein: CAISESGGALQIGTDTQYF; CDR3 DNA: TGTGCCATCAGTGAGTCTGGGGGGGCCCTGCAGATTGGCACAGATACGCAGTATTTT
V gene: TRBV4-3; D gene: TRBD2; J gene: TRBJ2-5; clone size: once; CDR3 protein: CASSQGRGAGEEETQYF; CDR3 DNA: TGCGCCAGCAGCCAAGGTAGAGGAGCGGGGGAGGAGGAGACCCAGTACTTC
V gene: TRBV4-3; D gene: .; J gene: TRBJ1-1; clone size: .; CDR3 protein: CASSQAGPRGDTEAFF; CDR3 DNA: TGCGCCAGCAGCCAAGCAGGTCCCCGGGGGGACACTGAAGCTTTCTTT
V gene: TRBV5-1; D gene: TRBD2; J gene: TRBJ2-1; clone size: .; CDR3 protein: CASSLAQVGLLREVYNEQFF; CDR3 DNA: TGCGCCAGCAGCTTGGCTCAAGTAGGGTTATTGCGGGAGGTGTACAATGAGCAGTTCTTC
V gene: TRBV10-3; D gene: TRBD1; J gene: TRBJ2-2; clone size: .; CDR3 protein: CAISDTGGTNTGELFF; CDR3 DNA: TGTGCCATCAGCGACACAGGGGGCACGAACACCGGGGAGCTGTTTTTT
V gene: TRBV4-1; D gene: .; J gene: TRBJ2-5; clone size: .; CDR3 protein: CASSQGLVETQYF; CDR3 DNA: TGCGCCAGCAGCCAAGGCTTAGTCGAGACCCAGTACTTC
V gene: TRBV5-4; D gene: TRBD1; J gene: TRBJ2-1; clone size: few; CDR3 protein: CASSQRTGRSYNEQFF; CDR3 DNA: TGTGCCAGCAGCCAAAGGACAGGGCGCTCCTACAATGAGCAGTTCTTC
V gene: TRBV18; D gene: .; J gene: TRBJ2-7; clone size: .; CDR3 protein: CASSPIARPVFNSLSYEQYF; CDR3 DNA: TGTGCCAGCTCACCAATTGCTCGTCCTGTTTTTAACTCTCTCTCCTACGAGCAGTACTTC
V gene: TRBV29-1; D gene: .; J gene: TRBJ2-1; clone size: .; CDR3 protein: CSVGEGEPYNEQFF; CDR3 DNA: TGCAGCGTTGGAGAGGGAGAGCCTTACAATGAGCAGTTCTTC
V gene: TRBV6-6; D gene: TRBD1; J gene: TRBJ2-7; clone size: .; CDR3 protein: CASSYGTASYEQYF; CDR3 DNA: TGTGCCAGCAGTTACGGGACAGCCTCCTACGAGCAGTACTTC
V gene: TRBV5-6; D gene: TRBD2; J gene: TRBJ2-5; clone size: .; CDR3 protein: CASRPLSGGPLTQYF; CDR3 DNA: TGTGCCAGCAGGCCCTTGTCGGGAGGTCCCCTGACCCAGTACTTC
V gene: TRBV19; D gene: .; J gene: TRBJ1-6; clone size: .; CDR3 protein: CASSIEPLEVQTTPLHF; CDR3 DNA: TGTGCCAGTAGTATAGAGCCGTTGGAGGTACAGACAACACCCCTCCACTTT
V gene: TRBV28; D gene: .; J gene: TRBJ1-2; clone size: .; CDR3 protein: CASRAPLGRAKSDGYTF; CDR3 DNA: TGTGCCAGCAGGGCCCCCCTCGGCAGGGCCAAGAGTGATGGCTACACCTTC
V gene: TRBV5-1; D gene: .; J gene: TRBJ2-7; clone size: once; CDR3 protein: CASSPSGQVNSYEQYF; CDR3 DNA: TGCGCCAGCAGCCCGTCTGGTCAGGTCAACTCCTACGAGCAGTACTTC
V gene: TRBV2; D gene: .; J gene: TRBJ1-3; clone size: .; CDR3 protein: CASSSADYLMSQGVYF; CDR3 DNA: TGTGCCAGCAGCTCCGCCGATTATCTAATGAGTCAAGGGGTCTATTTT
V gene: TRBV28; D gene: TRBD1; J gene: TRBJ1-3; clone size: .; CDR3 protein: CASSAQGISGNTIYF; CDR3 DNA: TGTGCCAGCAGTGCACAGGGGATCTCTGGAAACACCATATATTTT
V gene: TRBV7-2; D gene: TRBD1; J gene: TRBJ2-5; clone size: .; CDR3 protein: CASSFGQAKTQYF; CDR3 DNA: TGTGCCAGCAGCTTTGGACAGGCGAAGACCCAGTACTTC
V gene: TRBV7-9; D gene: TRBD1; J gene: TRBJ2-7; clone size: .; CDR3 protein: CASSFIRDRESYEQYF; CDR3 DNA: TGTGCCAGCAGCTTTATCCGGGACAGGGAATCCTACGAGCAGTACTTC
V gene: TRBV25-1; D gene: .; J gene: TRBJ2-7; clone size: .; CDR3 protein: CASSGNRLPFYEQYF; CDR3 DNA: TGTGCCAGCAGTGGGAACAGGCTACCCTTCTACGAGCAGTACTTC
V gene: TRBV15; D gene: .; J gene: TRBJ2-1; clone size: .; CDR3 protein: CATSRTRSSYNEQFF; CDR3 DNA: TGTGCCACCAGCCGCACACGAAGCTCCTACAATGAGCAGTTCTTC
V gene: TRBV9; D gene: .; J gene: TRBJ1-2; clone size: .; CDR3 protein: CASSLPGWHGGGYTF; CDR3 DNA: TGTGCCAGCAGCCTCCCTGGTTGGCATGGAGGAGGCTACACCTTC
V gene: TRBV9; D gene: TRBD1; J gene: TRBJ1-3; clone size: .; CDR3 protein: CASSVTGGDHHTIYF; CDR3 DNA: TGTGCCAGCAGCGTAACAGGGGGGGATCACCACACCATATATTTT